This record looks at one T cell receptor (beta chain) sequence and its context. These data are taken from a study of shared clonotypes between healthy human individuals. Sequenced by immunoSEQ multiplex PCR; TCRdb stores in-frame clones only, minus some. The sample records millions of clones, roughly 95% being singletons. Terminally differentiated effector memory CD45RA+ cells were left out of the naive CD8 fraction, which was CD45RO-negative and positively selected for CCR7. Germline V gives CDR1 MDHEN, CDR2 SYDVKM. The CDR3 has 15 residues. Germline trimming cut 6 bases from V and 0 bases from J; bases unmatched to any gene: 5.

The chain combines TRBV28 with TRBJ2-3; TRBD2 matches 8 bases. Sequencing input: naive CD8+ T cells sorted from blood. This receptor was obtained from a young man in good health. Written as DNA, the CDR3 is TGTGCCAGCAGCCGACTAGCGACTAGCACAGATACGCAGTATTTT. It specifies CASSRLATSTDTQYF.